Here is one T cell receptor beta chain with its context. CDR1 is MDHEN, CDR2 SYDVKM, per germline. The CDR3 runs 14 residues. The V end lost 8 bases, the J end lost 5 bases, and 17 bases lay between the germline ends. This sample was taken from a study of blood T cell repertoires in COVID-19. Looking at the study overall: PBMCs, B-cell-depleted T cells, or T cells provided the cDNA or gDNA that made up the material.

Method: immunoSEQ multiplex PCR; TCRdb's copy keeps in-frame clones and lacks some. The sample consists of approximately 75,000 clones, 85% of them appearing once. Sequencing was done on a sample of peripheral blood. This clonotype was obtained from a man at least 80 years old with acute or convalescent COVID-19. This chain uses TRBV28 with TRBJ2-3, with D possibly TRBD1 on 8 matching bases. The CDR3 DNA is TGTGCCAGCCAAGACAGGGGAGGGGGAGATACGCAGTATTTT. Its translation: CASQDRGGGDTQYF.